This T cell receptor beta chain was captured in a study of CD8+CD57+ T cells in acquired aplastic anemia. Study-level information: The study obtained an average of approximately 2.9 ug of DNA from sorted CD4+ and CD8+ cells.

The TCR beta profiling, which covered VDJ combination and CDR3 sequence, was carried out using genomic DNA as the template. TCRdb re-analysed the reads in MiXCR, keeping a single row per CDR3 protein. The sample comprises roughly 100,000 distinct CDR3 sequences, about 63% of which are singletons, and 60% to 80% rests with the top ten. Points from the study as a whole: Researchers reported that CD8+ Simpson's diversity was not significantly different in patients versus controls. There were about 27 CD8+ CDR3 sequences that occurred in both patients and controls.

A remark on this clonotype: Its antigen remains unidentified. The junction differs from germline at one of its ends, possibly a read error.

Patients who underwent sequencing had shown CD8+CD57+ cell expansion by flow cytometry. In all patients, the disease was severe acquired aplastic anemia. This CDR3 is built from 16 residues. The germline CDR1 and CDR2 sequences are KGHDR and SFDVKD. Sequenced: sorted CD4+, CD8+, or CD8+CD57+ T cells (not recorded which) from PBMCs. This chain uses TRBV24-1 with TRBJ2-1; TRBD2 aligns across 9 bases. This sequence originates from a human donor with aplastic anemia. CDR3 nucleotides: TGTGCCTCCAGTGAGGCCATAGCGGGAGCGGCAAATGAGCAGTTCTTC. Its translation is CASSEAIAGAANEQFF.